What follows are 25 T cell receptor beta chains derived from one specimen sequenced in a study of blood T cell repertoires in COVID-19. TCRdb's copy holds only in-frame clones and misses some; the assay was immunoSEQ multiplex PCR. The sample contains roughly 260,000 clones, approximately 80% of which appear only once. Sequenced: peripheral blood. The receptors here all came from a woman aged 40 to 55 with active or convalescent COVID-19.

This clone has more than one count but fewer than ten. The chain has TRBV5-6 and TRBJ2-7; maybe TRBD1 (5 bases). CDR3 length equals 13 residues. V was cut by 5 bases and J by 0 bases, with 9 bases left in between. Per the germline V gene, CDR1 is SGHDT and CDR2 is YYEEEE. The CDR3 here is CASRGPGSYEQYV. In nucleotides, the CDR3 is TGTGCCAGCAGGGGGCCAGGCTCCTACGAGCAGTACGTC.

The chain employs TRBV6-6 and TRBJ2-1; 8 nucleotides agree with TRBD2. Germline V gene lookup returns CDR1 MNHNY and CDR2 SVGAGI (reference sequence). There are 15 residues in the CDR3. Trimming took 6 bases from V and 1 from J; bases not matched to a gene: 5. Here the CDR3 reads CASSRGGPSYNEQFF. In DNA, the CDR3 is TGTGCCAGCAGCCGCGGGGGGCCTTCCTACAATGAGCAGTTCTTC.

This chain links TRBV12-5 with TRBJ2-1; tentative D call: TRBD1 (6 bases). V lost 5 bases and J lost 2, with 13 bases in between. The V gene's germline CDR1 is LGHNT and CDR2 FRNRAP. This CDR3 region has 15 residues. This CDR3 reads CASGGSGVAYNEQFF. The DNA for the CDR3 is TGTGCTAGTGGTGGCTCAGGGGTGGCCTACAATGAGCAGTTCTTC.

The sample holds a few counts of this clone. The chain uses TRBV28 and TRBJ2-1; D is uncertain. Between the trimmed V and J ends, which lost 3 bases and 0 bases, there was a span of 12 bases. The CDR3 is 16 residues long. Germline V lookup: CDR1 MDHEN, CDR2 SYDVKM. For the CDR3, the DNA is TGTGCCAGCAGTTTCGCCAGGCCGAGCTCCTACAATGAGCAGTTCTTC. Its protein product is CASSFARPSSYNEQFF.

The gene calls are TRBV5-1 and TRBJ1-2, with D possibly TRBD1 on 5 matching bases. The CDR3 is 15 residues long. Trimming removed 4 bases from V and 6 bases from J, with 19 bases in between. Looked up from germline, CDR1 is SGHRS and CDR2 is YFSETQ. The CDR3 loop is CASSPWGLERDGYTF. CDR3 in DNA: TGCGCCAGCAGCCCCTGGGGCCTGGAGAGAGATGGCTACACCTTC.

V and J are TRBV9 and TRBJ1-2, with D perhaps matching TRBD1 (5 bases). This CDR3 has 14 residues. Between the trimmed V and J ends, which lost 2 bases and 5 bases, there was a span of 13 bases. Germline CDR1 is SGDLS and CDR2 is YYNGEE. CDR3 DNA sequence: TGTGCCAGCAGCGTTACGACAGTTTCTTATGGCTACACCTTC. It yields the protein CASSVTTVSYGYTF.

The sample holds a few counts of this clone. Distinct nucleotide sequences in the sample also encode this CDR3. The gene calls are TRBV24-1 and TRBJ2-3; D is possibly TRBD1 (7 bases). The V and J ends lost 5 bases and 3 bases respectively, with 11 bases between them. The CDR3 length is 14 residues. Germline V gives CDR1 KGHDR, CDR2 SFDVKD. This CDR3 reads CATSGAGGTDTQYF. DNA for the CDR3: TGTGCCACCAGTGGAGCAGGGGGGACAGATACGCAGTATTTT.

This rearrangement joins TRBV6-5 to TRBJ1-1; possible D gene TRBD1, 6 bases. This CDR3 contains 14 residues. Germline V CDR1 and CDR2: MNHEY, SVGAGI. Trimming took 0 bases from V and 4 from J, leaving 9 bases between them. The CDR3 sequence: CASSYSRGITEAFF. Here the CDR3 DNA reads TGTGCCAGCAGTTACTCCAGGGGTATCACTGAAGCTTTCTTT.

The rearrangement uses TRBV11-2 and TRBJ2-5; possibly TRBD2 for D (5 bases). The CDR3 is 14 amino acids. The ends were cut back, 3 bases at V and 1 base at J, with 9 bases in the middle. The germline gives CDR1 SGHAT, CDR2 FQNNGV. CDR3 region: CASSLSGIQETQYF. The CDR3 coding sequence is TGTGCCAGCAGCTTGTCCGGGATCCAAGAGACCCAGTACTTC.

There are a few counts of this clone. The rearrangement uses TRBV7-8 and TRBJ2-2, with D hard to call. Per the germline V gene, CDR1 is SGHVS and CDR2 is FQNEAQ. The CDR3 contains 12 residues. The V end lost 7 bases, the J end lost 1 base, and 4 bases lay between the germline ends. CDR3 sequence: CASTENTGELFF. The DNA for the CDR3 is TGTGCCAGCACAGAGAACACCGGGGAGCTGTTTTTT.

This chain links TRBV4-1 with TRBJ1-4; 11 positions match TRBD1. Trimming took 1 base from V and 8 from J; bases not matched to a gene: 6. From germline, CDR1 is MGHRA and CDR2 YSYEKL. This CDR3 is 16 amino acids long. CDR3 region: CASSQGPGTGGEKLFF. In DNA, the CDR3 is TGCGCCAGCAGCCAAGGACCCGGGACAGGGGGGGAAAAACTGTTTTTT.

The table lists this clone with many counts. The rearrangement uses TRBV6-4 and TRBJ2-1; TRBD2 agrees at 8 bases. V was pared by 3 bases and J by 6 bases, with 4 bases of the junction left unmatched. The CDR3 runs to 14 residues. CDR1 is MRHNA, CDR2 SNTAGT, per germline. This CDR3 is CASSDHGGVNEQFF. CDR3 bases: TGTGCCAGCAGTGATCACGGGGGGGTCAATGAGCAGTTCTTC.

This sequence joins TRBV15 and TRBJ1-2; D possibly corresponds to TRBD1 (5 bases). The CDR3 has 15 amino acids. Trimming cost V 0 bases and J 8 bases, with 16 bases left between them. The germline V gene encodes CDR1 LNHNV and CDR2 YYDKDF (reference sequence). The CDR3 loop reads CATSREGQARRGYTF. DNA for the CDR3: TGTGCCACCAGCAGAGAGGGGCAGGCTCGGAGAGGCTACACCTTC. The full variable domain, with the rest looked up from reference TRBV15 and TRBJ1-2, is DAMVIQNPRYQVTQFGKPVTLSCSQTLNHNVMYWYQQKSSQAPKLLFHYYDKDFNNEADTPDNFQSRRPNTSFCFLDIRSPGLGDTAMYLCATSREGQARRGYTFGSGTRLTVV.

The rearrangement uses TRBV12-3 or TRBV12-4 and TRBJ2-3, with D perhaps matching TRBD2 (6 bases). V was shortened by 10 bases and J by 5 bases, with 10 bases between the two germline ends. The CDR3 sequence is 11 residues long. The CDR3 DNA follows: TGTGCCACCCTAGCGTTAGATACGCAGTATTTT. It encodes CATLALDTQYF.

The chain recombines TRBV29-1 with TRBJ1-2; TRBD1 matches at 12 bases. V trimming: 6 bases; J trimming: 6 bases; junction bases outside the gene matches: 17. This CDR3 has 17 amino acids. Germline assignment: CDR1 SQVTM and CDR2 ANQGSEA. The CDR3 here is CSVNPIGTGGKGDGYTF. The CDR3 coding sequence is TGCAGCGTGAACCCTATTGGGACAGGGGGCAAAGGGGATGGCTACACCTTC.

The rearrangement uses TRBV10-1 and TRBJ2-3; 9 bases map to TRBD2. The CDR3 covers 15 residues. Trimming at V came to 5 bases and at J to 6 bases, leaving 9 bases not matched to a gene. The germline V gene encodes CDR1 WNHNN and CDR2 SYGVQD (reference sequence). The CDR3 loop is CASSFSGGARDTQYF. In DNA, the CDR3 is TGCGCCAGCAGTTTTAGCGGGGGCGCTCGGGATACGCAGTATTTT.

The rearrangement links TRBV3-1 (or the pseudogene TRBV3-2) to TRBJ1-4, with 10 bases that match TRBD1. Trimming cost V 1 base and J 7 bases; bases outside gene matches: 9. The CDR3 has 17 amino acids. Germline CDR1 is LGHDT and CDR2 is YNNKEL (reference sequence). CDR3 DNA: TGTGCCAGCAGCCAAGGGACAGGGGGGCCTATTGGTGAAAAACTGTTTTTT. This translates into CASSQGTGGPIGEKLFF.

This clone was seen a handful of times. The chain joins TRBV2 to TRBJ2-7, with D perhaps matching TRBD2 (7 bases). CDR1 and CDR2 from the germline V gene are SNHLY and FYNNEI. Trimming cost V 6 bases and J 6 bases, with 21 bases left between them. The CDR3 has 15 amino acids. Here the CDR3 reads CASRDFHAGDTEQYF. In DNA, the CDR3 is TGTGCCAGCAGAGACTTTCACGCGGGGGACACCGAGCAGTACTTC.

This chain links TRBV18 with TRBJ2-7, with 7 bases that match TRBD2. The CDR3 extends over 14 amino acids. V lost 2 bases to trimming and J lost 7 bases; unmatched junction nucleotides: 8. CDR1 is KGHSH, CDR2 LQKENI, per germline. CDR3 residues: CASSPWGGAGEQYV. CDR3 sequence (DNA): TGTGCCAGCTCACCATGGGGGGGAGCGGGAGAGCAGTACGTC.

The genes are TRBV19 and TRBJ1-1; no definite D call. The CDR3 extends over 15 amino acids. Germline V gives CDR1 LNHDA, CDR2 SQIVND (reference sequence). Trimming removed 1 base at V and 0 bases at J, with 9 bases between. DNA of the CDR3: TGTGCCAGTAGTATAGGCGGAAACATGAACACTGAAGCTTTCTTT. Its translation: CASSIGGNMNTEAFF.

The chain has TRBV5-1 and TRBJ1-2, with a weak D call TRBD1 (6 bases). V lost 0 bases and J 1 base, leaving 10 bases between the germline ends. Germline lookup yields CDR1 SGHRS and CDR2 YFSETQ. The CDR3 sequence is 15 residues long. CDR3 loop: CASSLGQALNYGYTF. The CDR3, as DNA: TGCGCCAGCAGCTTGGGACAGGCCCTTAACTATGGCTACACCTTC.

This chain connects TRBV7-2 to TRBJ2-3; 10 positions agree with TRBD2. V shed 1 base and J 2 bases; nucleotides not matched to a gene: 3. CDR3 length: 16 residues. Germline V gene lookup returns CDR1 SGHTA and CDR2 FQGNSA. The CDR3 reads CASSLGGLAVTDTQYF. CDR3 in DNA: TGTGCCAGCAGCTTAGGAGGACTAGCGGTCACAGATACGCAGTATTTT.

This chain joins TRBV15 and TRBJ1-4; no definite D call. Trimming stripped 0 bases from V and 10 bases from J, with 12 bases between. This CDR3 is built from 14 residues. Germline V gives CDR1 LNHNV, CDR2 YYDKDF (reference sequence). The CDR3 protein is CATSREGGSVKLFF. The CDR3 DNA sequence: TGTGCCACCAGCAGAGAAGGAGGGTCTGTAAAACTGTTTTTT. Together with reference TRBV15 and TRBJ1-4, the CDR3 gives the full variable domain: DAMVIQNPRYQVTQFGKPVTLSCSQTLNHNVMYWYQQKSSQAPKLLFHYYDKDFNNEADTPDNFQSRRPNTSFCFLDIRSPGLGDTAMYLCATSREGGSVKLFFGSGTQLSVL.

The chain carries TRBV5-4 and TRBJ2-1; TRBD1 matches 11 bases. Looked up from germline, CDR1 is SGHNT and CDR2 is YYREEE (reference sequence). V was clipped by 3 bases and J by 9 bases; unmatched bases: 8. The CDR3 is 15 residues long. The CDR3 nucleotides are TGTGCCAGCAGCTCCCCGGGACAGGGGGAAGGTGAGCAGTTCTTC. Amino acid sequence: CASSSPGQGEGEQFF.

The chain employs TRBV19 and TRBJ1-1, with 10 bases identical to TRBD1. Germline assignment: CDR1 LNHDA and CDR2 SQIVND (reference sequence). CDR3 length: 14 residues. V shed 5 bases, J shed 5 bases, and the junction held 5 bases outside the gene matches. The DNA for the CDR3 is TGTGCCAGTAGTGTGGGACAGGGGAGGACTGAAGCTTTCTTT. It specifies CASSVGQGRTEAFF. Full variable domain (outside the CDR3, taken from reference TRBV19 and TRBJ1-1): DGGITQSPKYLFRKEGQNVTLSCEQNLNHDAMYWYRQDPGQGLRLIYYSQIVNDFQKGDIAEGYSVSREKKESFPLTVTSAQKNPTAFYLCASSVGQGRTEAFFGQGTRLTVV.